The clone carrying this TCR beta chain has just one count. CDR3 length: 17 residues. Germline V gene sequence: CDR1 MGHRA, CDR2 YSYEKL. Trimming left V 5 bases short and J 14 bases short, with 31 bases between. PCR employed 60 Vbeta and 13 Jbeta primers. Generated by immunoSEQ multiplex PCR, the TCRdb table keeps only in-frame clones and is missing some. Among 85,000 to 120,000 clones listed, 82% were seen once. The sample belongs to a study of cytomegalovirus exposure and HLA in healthy donors. The source material was PBMCs. V gene TRBV4-1 combines with J gene TRBJ2-1, with D possibly matching TRBD2 (7 bases). This TCR came from a man aged 50 or older in good health and CMV-seronegative. The CDR3: CASSGIKGGGGALSEFF. As DNA, the CDR3 is TGCGCCAGCAGCGGAATTAAGGGGGGAGGGGGGGCTCTTTCGGAGTTCTTC.